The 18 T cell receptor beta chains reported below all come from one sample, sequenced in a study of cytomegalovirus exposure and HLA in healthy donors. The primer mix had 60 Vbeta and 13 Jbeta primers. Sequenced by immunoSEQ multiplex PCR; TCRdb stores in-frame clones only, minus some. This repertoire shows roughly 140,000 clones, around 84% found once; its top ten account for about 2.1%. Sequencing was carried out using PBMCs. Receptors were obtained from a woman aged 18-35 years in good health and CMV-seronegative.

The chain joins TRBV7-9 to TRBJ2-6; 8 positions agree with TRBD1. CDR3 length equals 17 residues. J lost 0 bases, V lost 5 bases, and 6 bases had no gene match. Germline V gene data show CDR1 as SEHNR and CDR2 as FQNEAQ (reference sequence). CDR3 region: CASSHGQGRSGANVLTF. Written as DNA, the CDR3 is TGTGCCAGCAGCCACGGACAGGGTCGCTCTGGGGCCAACGTCCTGACTTTC.

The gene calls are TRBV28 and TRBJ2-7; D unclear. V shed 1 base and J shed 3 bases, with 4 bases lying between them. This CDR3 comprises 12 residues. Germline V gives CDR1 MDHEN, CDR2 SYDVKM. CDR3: CASSLSYYEQYF. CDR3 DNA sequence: TGTGCCAGCAGTTTATCTTACTACGAGCAGTACTTC. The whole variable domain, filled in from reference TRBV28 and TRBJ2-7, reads DVKVTQSSRYLVKRTGEKVFLECVQDMDHENMFWYRQDPGLGLRLIYFSYDVKMKEKGDIPEGYSVSREKKERFSLILESASTNQTSMYLCASSLSYYEQYFGPGTRLTVT.

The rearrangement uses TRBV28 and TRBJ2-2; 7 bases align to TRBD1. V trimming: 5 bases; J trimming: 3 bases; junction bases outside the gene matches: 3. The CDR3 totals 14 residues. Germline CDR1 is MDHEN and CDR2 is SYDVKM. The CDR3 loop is CASSLQGYTGELFF. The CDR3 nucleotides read TGTGCCAGCAGTCTACAGGGGTACACCGGGGAGCTGTTTTTT. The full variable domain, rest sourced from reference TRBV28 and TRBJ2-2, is DVKVTQSSRYLVKRTGEKVFLECVQDMDHENMFWYRQDPGLGLRLIYFSYDVKMKEKGDIPEGYSVSREKKERFSLILESASTNQTSMYLCASSLQGYTGELFFGEGSRLTVL.

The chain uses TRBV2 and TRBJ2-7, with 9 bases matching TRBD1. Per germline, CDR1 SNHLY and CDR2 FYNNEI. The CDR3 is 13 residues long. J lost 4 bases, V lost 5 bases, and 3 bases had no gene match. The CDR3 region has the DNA TGTGCCAGCAGTCGACAGGGGGTTTACGAGCAGTACTTC. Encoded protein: CASSRQGVYEQYF.

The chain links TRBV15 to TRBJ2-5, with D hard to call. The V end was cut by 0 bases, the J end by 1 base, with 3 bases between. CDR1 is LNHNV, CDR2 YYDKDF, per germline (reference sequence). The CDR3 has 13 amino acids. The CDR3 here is CATSRDSQETQYF. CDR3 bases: TGTGCCACCAGCAGAGACTCCCAAGAGACCCAGTACTTC. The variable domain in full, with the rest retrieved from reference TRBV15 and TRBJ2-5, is DAMVIQNPRYQVTQFGKPVTLSCSQTLNHNVMYWYQQKSSQAPKLLFHYYDKDFNNEADTPDNFQSRRPNTSFCFLDIRSPGLGDTAMYLCATSRDSQETQYFGPGTRLLVL.

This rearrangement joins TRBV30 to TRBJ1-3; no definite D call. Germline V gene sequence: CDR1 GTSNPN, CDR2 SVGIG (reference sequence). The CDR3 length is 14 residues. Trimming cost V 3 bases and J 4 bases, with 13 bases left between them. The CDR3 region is CAWRSQSAGNTIYF. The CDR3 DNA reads TGTGCCTGGAGGTCACAGTCGGCGGGAAACACCATATATTTT.

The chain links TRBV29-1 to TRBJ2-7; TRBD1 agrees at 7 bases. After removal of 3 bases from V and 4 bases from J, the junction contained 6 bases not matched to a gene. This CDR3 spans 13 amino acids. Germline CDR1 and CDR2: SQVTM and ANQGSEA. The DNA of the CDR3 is TGCAGCGTTGAGAGGCCAGGGGGATACGAGCAGTACTTC. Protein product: CSVERPGGYEQYF.

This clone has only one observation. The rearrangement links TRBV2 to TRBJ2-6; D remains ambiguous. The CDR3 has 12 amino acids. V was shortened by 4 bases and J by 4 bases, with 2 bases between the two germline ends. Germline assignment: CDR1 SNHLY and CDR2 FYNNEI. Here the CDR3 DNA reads TGTGCCAGCAGTGCAGGGGCCAACGTCCTGACTTTC. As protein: CASSAGANVLTF.

The DNA of the CDR3 is TGTGCCAGCAGTTCACTAGCGGGGGGCGAAGAAGAGACCCAGTACTTC. It encodes CASSSLAGGEEETQYF. The V call is TRBV27, the J call TRBJ2-5; 12 bases agree with TRBD2. V was pared by 4 bases and J by 3 bases, with 6 bases of the junction left unmatched. The CDR3 has 16 amino acids. Germline V gene sequence: CDR1 MNHEY, CDR2 SMNVEV (reference sequence).

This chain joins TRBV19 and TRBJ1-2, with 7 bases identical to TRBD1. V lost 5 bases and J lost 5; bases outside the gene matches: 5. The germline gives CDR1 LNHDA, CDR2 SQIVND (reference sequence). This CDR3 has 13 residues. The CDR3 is CASSRDSSYGYTF. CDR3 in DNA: TGTGCCAGTAGTCGGGACAGCTCGTATGGCTACACCTTC.

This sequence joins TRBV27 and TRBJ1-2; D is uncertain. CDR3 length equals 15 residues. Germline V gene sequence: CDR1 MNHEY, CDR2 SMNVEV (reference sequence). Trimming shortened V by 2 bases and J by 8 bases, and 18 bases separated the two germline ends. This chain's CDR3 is CASSLGSVGSNGYTF. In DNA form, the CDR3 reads TGTGCCAGCAGTTTAGGAAGCGTCGGCTCGAACGGCTACACCTTC.

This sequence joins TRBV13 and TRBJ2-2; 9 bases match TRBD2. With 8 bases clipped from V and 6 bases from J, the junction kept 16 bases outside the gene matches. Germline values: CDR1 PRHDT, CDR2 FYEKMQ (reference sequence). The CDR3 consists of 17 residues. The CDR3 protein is CASGGLLAGVTAGELFF. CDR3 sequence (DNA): TGTGCCAGCGGGGGCCTTTTAGCGGGAGTCACGGCCGGGGAGCTGTTTTTT.

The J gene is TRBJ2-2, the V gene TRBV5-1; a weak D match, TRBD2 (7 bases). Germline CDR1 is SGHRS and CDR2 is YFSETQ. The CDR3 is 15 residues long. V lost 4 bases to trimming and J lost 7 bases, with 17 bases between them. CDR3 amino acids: CASSPPRGAGGELFF. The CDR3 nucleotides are TGCGCCAGCAGCCCACCACGGGGGGCTGGCGGGGAGCTGTTTTTT.

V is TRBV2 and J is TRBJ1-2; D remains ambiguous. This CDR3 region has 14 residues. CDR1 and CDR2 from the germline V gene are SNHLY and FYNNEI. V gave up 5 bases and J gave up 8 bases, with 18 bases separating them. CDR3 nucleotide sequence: TGTGCCAGCAGTTTACCTACCACTGCGAGCGGCTACACCTTC. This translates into CASSLPTTASGYTF.

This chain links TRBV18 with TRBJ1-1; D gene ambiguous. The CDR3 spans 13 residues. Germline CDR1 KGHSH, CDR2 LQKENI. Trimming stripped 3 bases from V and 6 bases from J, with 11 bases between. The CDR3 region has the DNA TGTGCCAGCTCACCTGAACGAGGGTCTGAAGCTTTCTTT. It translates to CASSPERGSEAFF.

Written as DNA, the CDR3 is TGTGCCAGTAAACTTGTAGATACGCAGTATTTT. Translation gives CASKLVDTQYF. This chain connects TRBV2 to TRBJ2-3; D is ambiguous. Germline V gene data show CDR1 as SNHLY and CDR2 as FYNNEI. The CDR3 loop spans 11 amino acids. Trimming removed 9 bases from V and 5 bases from J, with 9 bases in between.

The CDR3 bases are TGTGCCAGTAGAACCTGGGGGACAGGGGCTGACGGGGAGCTGTTTTTT. Translating it yields CASRTWGTGADGELFF. The chain employs TRBV19 and TRBJ2-2, with 10 bases matching TRBD1. Germline CDR1 reads LNHDA; CDR2 reads SQIVND (reference sequence). J lost 7 bases, V lost 6 bases, and 11 bases had no gene match. CDR3 size: 16 residues.

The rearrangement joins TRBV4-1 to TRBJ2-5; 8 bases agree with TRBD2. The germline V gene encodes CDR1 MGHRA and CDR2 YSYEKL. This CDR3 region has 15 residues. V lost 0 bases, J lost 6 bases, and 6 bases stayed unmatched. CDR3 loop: CASSQDPGTSKTQYF. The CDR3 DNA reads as TGCGCCAGCAGCCAAGACCCCGGGACTAGTAAGACCCAGTACTTC.